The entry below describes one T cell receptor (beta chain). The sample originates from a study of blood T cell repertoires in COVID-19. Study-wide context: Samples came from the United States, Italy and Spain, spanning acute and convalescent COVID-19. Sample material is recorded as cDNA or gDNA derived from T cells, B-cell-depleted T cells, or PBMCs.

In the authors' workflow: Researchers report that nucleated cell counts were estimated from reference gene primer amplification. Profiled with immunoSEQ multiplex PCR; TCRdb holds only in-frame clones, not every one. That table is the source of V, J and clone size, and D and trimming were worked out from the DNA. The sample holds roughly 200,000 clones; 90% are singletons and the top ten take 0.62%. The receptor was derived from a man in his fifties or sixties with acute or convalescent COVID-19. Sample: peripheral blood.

CDR3 bases: TGCGCCAGCAGCCAAGGTCGTATGTCTAGCGGGAGTGACGAGCAGTACTTC. Encoded protein: CASSQGRMSSGSDEQYF. This chain joins TRBV4-1 and TRBJ2-7; 10 bases fit TRBD2. The CDR3 is made up of 17 amino acids. V lost 1 base to trimming and J lost 5 bases; unmatched junction nucleotides: 11. The germline V gene encodes CDR1 MGHRA and CDR2 YSYEKL.